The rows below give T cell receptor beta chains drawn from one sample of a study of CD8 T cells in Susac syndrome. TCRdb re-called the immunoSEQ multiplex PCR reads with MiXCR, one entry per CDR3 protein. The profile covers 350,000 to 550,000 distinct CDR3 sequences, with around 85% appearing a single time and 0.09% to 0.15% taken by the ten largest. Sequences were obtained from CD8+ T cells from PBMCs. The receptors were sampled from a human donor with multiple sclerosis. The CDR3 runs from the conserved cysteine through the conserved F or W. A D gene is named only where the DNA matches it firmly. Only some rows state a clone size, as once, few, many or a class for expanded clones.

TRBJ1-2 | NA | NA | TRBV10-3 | TGTGCCATCAGTGAGTCCGAGGGCTACACCTTC | CAISESEGYTF
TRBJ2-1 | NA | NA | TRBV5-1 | TGCGCCAGCAGCTTGTGGGCGCAGAGTGGGGGCGATGAGCAGTTCTTC | CASSLWAQSGGDEQFF
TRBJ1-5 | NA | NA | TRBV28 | TGTGCCAGCAGGCTTTTAGGCAATAGCAATCAGCCCCAGCATTTT | CASRLLGNSNQPQHF
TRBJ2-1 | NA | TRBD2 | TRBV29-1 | TGCAGCGTGGGGGGGGGACTAGCGGGAGACTACAATGAGCAGTTCTTC | CSVGGGLAGDYNEQFF
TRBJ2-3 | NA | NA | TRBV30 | TGTGCCTGGAGGCAGGAGGGCACAGATACGCAGTATTTT | CAWRQEGTDTQYF
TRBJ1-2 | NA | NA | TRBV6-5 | TGTGCCAGCAGTTACGACCAACTTAACTATGGCTACACCTTC | CASSYDQLNYGYTF
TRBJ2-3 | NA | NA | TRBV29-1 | TGCAGCGGCCGGACAGCGGGCACAGATACGCAGTATTTT | CSGRTAGTDTQYF
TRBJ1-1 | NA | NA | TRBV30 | TGTGCCTGGAGTGCTGACACTGAAGCTTTCTTT | CAWSADTEAFF
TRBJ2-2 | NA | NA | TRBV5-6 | TGTGCCAGCAGCTTTGGAGGGAGTCTCACCGGGGAGCTGTTTTTT | CASSFGGSLTGELFF
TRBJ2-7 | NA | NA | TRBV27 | TGTGCCAGCAGTCCCCGGACAGAGCCCTACGAGCAGTACTTC | CASSPRTEPYEQYF
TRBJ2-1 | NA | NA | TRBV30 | TGTGCCTGGGGGGCCGGACTTGTTGAGCAGTTCTTC | CAWGAGLVEQFF
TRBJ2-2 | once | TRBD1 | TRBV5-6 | TGTGCCAGCAGCTTGCGGGACAGGGGAATATTCGGGGAGCTGTTTTTT | CASSLRDRGIFGELFF
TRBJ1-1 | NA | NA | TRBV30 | TGTGCCCGGAGTGTGGATCTTGGGGACGAAGCTTTCTTT | CARSVDLGDEAFF
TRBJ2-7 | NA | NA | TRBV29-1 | TGCAGCGTTGATCATGTGGTGACGGGAGAGCAGTACTTC | CSVDHVVTGEQYF
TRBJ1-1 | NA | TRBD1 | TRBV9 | TGTGCCAGCAGCGTTACAGGGGCGAAAAACACTGAAGCTTTCTTT | CASSVTGAKNTEAFF
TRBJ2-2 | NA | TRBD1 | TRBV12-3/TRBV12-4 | TGTGCCAGCAGTCCTAGGACAGGGAGGAACACCGGGGAGCTGTTTTTT | CASSPRTGRNTGELFF
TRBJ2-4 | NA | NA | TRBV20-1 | TGCAGTGCTAGAGATTACCGACAGAGGGTTGACATTCAGTACTTC | CSARDYRQRVDIQYF
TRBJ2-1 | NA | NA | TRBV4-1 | TGCGCCAGCAGCCCAAGGTTACTCTCCTACAATGAGCAGTTCTTC | CASSPRLLSYNEQFF
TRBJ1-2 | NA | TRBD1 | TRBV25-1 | TGTGCCAGCAGTGGTGGGACAGGGGTCGGCTACACCTTC | CASSGGTGVGYTF
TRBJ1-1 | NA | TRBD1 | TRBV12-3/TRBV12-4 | TGTGCCAGCGGCGGACAGGGGAGTGGAGCTTTCTTT | CASGGQGSGAFF
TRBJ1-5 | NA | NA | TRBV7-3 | TGTGCCAGCAGCTTGCAGACAGGCCACAATCAGCCCCAGCATTTT | CASSLQTGHNQPQHF
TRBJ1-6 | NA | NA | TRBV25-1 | TGTGCCAGCAGTGAATATCTGGGGGACACGACACCCCTCCACTTT | CASSEYLGDTTPLHF
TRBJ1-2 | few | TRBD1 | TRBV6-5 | TGTGCCAGCAGTTACGGGACAGTCGATGGCTACACCTTC | CASSYGTVDGYTF
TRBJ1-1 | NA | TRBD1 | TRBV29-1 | TGCAGCGTTGAATGGAGGACAGGGTCGGCCACTGAAGCTTTCTTT | CSVEWRTGSATEAFF
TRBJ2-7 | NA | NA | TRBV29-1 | TGCAGCGTTAGGGAGACTGGGGGGCACGAGCAGTACTTC | CSVRETGGHEQYF
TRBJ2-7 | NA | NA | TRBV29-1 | TGCAGCGTTGCCCTCGGGACACTCACCTACGAGCAGTACTTC | CSVALGTLTYEQYF
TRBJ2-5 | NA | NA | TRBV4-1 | TGCGCCAGCAGCCTCTATGGCCCGGGGGAGACCCAGTACTTC | CASSLYGPGETQYF
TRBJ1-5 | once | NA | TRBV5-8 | TGTGCCAGCACCGGTCGTCAGGGCGGTCAGCCCCAGCATTTT | CASTGRQGGQPQHF
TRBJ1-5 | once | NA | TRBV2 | TGTGCCAGCAGTGAATTTAACACCCTAGAGCCCCAGCATTTT | CASSEFNTLEPQHF
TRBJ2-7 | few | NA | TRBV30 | TGTGCCTGGAGTGCGACAGAATACTACGAGCAGTACTTC | CAWSATEYYEQYF
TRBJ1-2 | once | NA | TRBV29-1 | TGCAGCGTTGTACAGGACTATGGCTACACCTTC | CSVVQDYGYTF
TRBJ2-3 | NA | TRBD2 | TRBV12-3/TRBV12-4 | TGTGCCAGCAGTTTCTCCCTACCTAGCGGTCCAGATACGCAGTATTTT | CASSFSLPSGPDTQYF
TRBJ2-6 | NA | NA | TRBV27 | TGTGCCAGCAGTTTATCCATGGCTGGGGCCAACGTCCTGACTTTC | CASSLSMAGANVLTF
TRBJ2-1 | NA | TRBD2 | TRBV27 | TGTGCCAGCAGGGGACTAGCGGTATACAATGAGCAGTTCTTC | CASRGLAVYNEQFF
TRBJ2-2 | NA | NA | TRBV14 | TGTGCCAGCAGCCTCCCGGGCTTGATCACCGGGGAGCTGTTTTTT | CASSLPGLITGELFF
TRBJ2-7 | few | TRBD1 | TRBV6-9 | TGTGCCAGCAGTTATTCTAAGGACAGGGGGGACGAGCAGTACTTC | CASSYSKDRGDEQYF
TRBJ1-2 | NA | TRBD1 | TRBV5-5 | TGTGCCAGCAGCTACGTGGAGGGGACAGGGGAATATGGCTACACCTTC | CASSYVEGTGEYGYTF
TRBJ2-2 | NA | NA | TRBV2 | TGTGCCAGCCGGTTGGAGGGGGAGCTGTTTTTT | CASRLEGELFF
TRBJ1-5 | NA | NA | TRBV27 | TGTGCCAGCAGTTTATTGCAGGGTCATCAGCCCCAGCATTTT | CASSLLQGHQPQHF
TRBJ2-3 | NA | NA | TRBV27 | TGTGCCAGCAGTTTGTCCTCTTGGGATACGCAGTATTTT | CASSLSSWDTQYF
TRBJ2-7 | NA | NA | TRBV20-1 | TGCAGTGCTAGAGATGGTCATGCTTCCGGGGGCTCCTACGAGCAGTACTTC | CSARDGHASGGSYEQYF
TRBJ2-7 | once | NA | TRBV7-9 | TGTGCCAGCAGCTTGGTTAAGGACGGGTCCTACGAGCAGTACTTC | CASSLVKDGSYEQYF